The rows below give T cell receptor beta chains drawn from one sample of a study of response to subunit inactivated influenza vaccine. MiXCR was run by TCRdb on the RT-PCR reads, yielding one entry per CDR3 protein. The sample yields some 540,000 distinct CDR3 sequences, under 30% seen once. This same sample was also part of a study on T cells expressing NK-cell markers.

Sequencing was performed on CD4+ T cells sorted from PBMCs, taken roughly 13 days after vaccination. The receptors originated from a man in his forties or fifties who received an inactivated influenza vaccine. Both conserved end residues are part of each CDR3. The D gene is left open where the match is weak. Expanded clones get a size class; other rows say once, few or many, or leave the size out.

j_gene	d_gene	v_gene	len	abundance	CDR3aa	CDR3nt
TRBJ2-2	NA	TRBV20-1	13	few	CSANRENTGELFF	TGCAGTGCTAACCGGGAGAACACCGGGGAGCTGTTTTTT
TRBJ2-7	NA	TRBV28	12	few	CASAGSPYEQYF	TGTGCCAGCGCAGGGAGTCCCTACGAGCAGTACTTC
TRBJ2-2	TRBD1	TRBV5-1	16	NA	CASSWTGGGNTGELFF	TGCGCCAGCAGCTGGACAGGGGGCGGGAACACCGGGGAGCTGTTTTTT
TRBJ2-1	NA	TRBV4-1	15	NA	CASSAGSTPADEQFF	TGCGCCAGCAGCGCCGGATCGACCCCTGCCGATGAGCAGTTCTTC
TRBJ2-4	NA	TRBV20-1	12	few	CSTGSTRNIQYF	TGCAGCACCGGGTCCACTCGGAACATTCAGTACTTC
TRBJ2-7	NA	TRBV7-2	13	NA	CASSLYQAYEQYF	TGTGCCAGCAGCTTATACCAGGCCTACGAGCAGTACTTC
TRBJ2-3	TRBD1	TRBV7-9	15	NA	CASSLAGQGKDTQYF	TGTGCCAGCAGCTTAGCGGGACAGGGGAAAGATACGCAGTATTTT
TRBJ2-3	NA	TRBV7-2	15	NA	CASSLVGGARDTQYF	TGTGCCAGCAGCTTAGTAGGAGGGGCGAGGGATACGCAGTATTTT
TRBJ2-1	NA	TRBV12-3/TRBV12-4	15	few	CASSLVRGPYNEQFF	TGTGCCAGCAGTTTAGTTCGGGGGCCATACAATGAGCAGTTCTTC
TRBJ2-1	TRBD1	TRBV28	14	many	CASEGTGNYNEQFF	TGTGCCAGCGAGGGGACAGGGAACTACAATGAGCAGTTCTTC
TRBJ2-6	TRBD2	TRBV7-9	16	NA	CASSQTSGGGANVLTF	TGTGCCAGCAGCCAAACTAGCGGGGGCGGGGCCAACGTCCTGACTTTC
TRBJ2-7	TRBD1	TRBV24-1	12	NA	CATSYRGYEQYF	TGTGCCACCAGTTACAGGGGCTACGAGCAGTACTTC
TRBJ2-7	TRBD2	TRBV4-3	17	NA	CASKPTLAGGQNYEQYF	TGCGCCAGCAAACCAACCCTAGCGGGAGGGCAGAACTACGAGCAGTACTTC
TRBJ1-2	NA	TRBV5-1	15	NA	CASSSTSGGVYGYTF	TGCGCCAGCAGCTCTACCTCGGGGGGAGTCTATGGCTACACCTTC
TRBJ1-1	TRBD1	TRBV6-2/TRBV6-3	15	few	CASSDRGRMNTEAFF	TGTGCCAGCAGCGACAGGGGACGCATGAACACTGAAGCTTTCTTT
TRBJ2-7	NA	TRBV18	15	NA	CASSLRDAGTMEQYF	TGTGCCAGCTCACTACGGGACGCAGGCACAATGGAGCAGTACTTC
TRBJ2-1	TRBD2	TRBV15	16	NA	CATSRDPGLAGAEQFF	TGTGCCACCAGCAGAGATCCGGGACTAGCGGGAGCTGAGCAGTTCTTC
TRBJ2-4	TRBD2	TRBV18	17	NA	CASSPPFGGDSKNIQYF	TGTGCCAGCTCACCGCCGTTTGGGGGGGACTCCAAAAACATTCAGTACTTC
TRBJ2-3	NA	TRBV11-2	14	NA	CASSTGTDSHTQYF	TGTGCCAGCAGCACTGGGACCGACTCCCATACGCAGTATTTT
TRBJ2-2	NA	TRBV5-6	13	NA	CASSLVFGGELFF	TGTGCCAGCAGCTTGGTTTTCGGCGGGGAGCTGTTTTTT
TRBJ2-2	NA	TRBV4-3	14	NA	CASSRKGNTGELFF	TGCGCCAGCAGCCGTAAAGGGAACACCGGGGAGCTGTTTTTT
TRBJ1-4	NA	TRBV5-1	15	NA	CASSASGMTNEKLFF	TGCGCCAGCAGCGCCTCAGGGATGACTAATGAAAAACTGTTTTTT
TRBJ2-4	NA	TRBV5-6	14	few	CASSFVERENIQYF	TGTGCCAGCAGCTTTGTAGAGAGGGAAAACATTCAGTACTTC
TRBJ1-5	NA	TRBV6-5	13	NA	CASSYNIYQPQHF	TGTGCCAGCAGTTACAATATCTATCAGCCCCAGCATTTT
TRBJ2-1	TRBD2	TRBV7-9	16	few	CASSLRPDSGGRSGFF	TGTGCCAGCAGCTTACGGCCAGATAGCGGGGGCCGAAGTGGGTTCTTC
TRBJ2-6	NA	TRBV24-1	16	NA	CATSSQGISGANVLTF	TGTGCCACCTCGTCGCAGGGTATTTCTGGGGCCAACGTCCTGACTTTC
TRBJ2-1	TRBD1	TRBV7-2	15	NA	CASSLWTGEADEQFF	TGTGCCAGCAGCTTATGGACAGGGGAGGCAGATGAGCAGTTCTTC
TRBJ2-7	NA	TRBV6-1	14	NA	CASSNTRSSYEQYF	TGTGCCAGCAGCAACACCAGAAGCTCCTACGAGCAGTACTTC
TRBJ2-5	TRBD1	TRBV5-5	16	NA	CASSPWTGQGYETQYF	TGTGCCAGCAGCCCGTGGACAGGGCAGGGCTATGAGACCCAGTACTTC
TRBJ2-5	NA	TRBV4-1	13	many	CASSQVRGETQYF	TGTGCCAGCAGCCAAGTTCGGGGAGAGACCCAGTACTTC
TRBJ2-3	NA	TRBV5-1	16	few	CASSPQGPTRTDTQYF	TGCGCCAGCAGCCCTCAGGGCCCGACACGGACAGATACGCAGTATTTT
TRBJ2-2	NA	TRBV29-1	12	few	CSHSQGTGELFF	TGCAGCCACTCCCAAGGGACCGGGGAGCTGTTTTTT
TRBJ2-1	TRBD1	TRBV5-1	15	many	CASSLTGGTYNEQFF	TGCGCCAGCAGCTTGACAGGGGGAACCTACAATGAGCAGTTCTTC
TRBJ1-5	NA	TRBV6-1	13	many	CASSFSYGQPQHF	TGTGCCAGCAGTTTTTCCTACGGACAGCCCCAGCATTTT
TRBJ2-5	TRBD2	TRBV6-2/TRBV6-3	13	few	CASRWTSGETQYF	TGTGCCAGCAGGTGGACTAGTGGAGAGACCCAGTACTTC
TRBJ2-7	TRBD2	TRBV12-3/TRBV12-4	15	NA	CASRPSGGAFHEQYF	TGTGCCAGCAGACCTAGCGGGGGGGCCTTCCACGAGCAGTACTTC
TRBJ2-1	NA	TRBV6-2/TRBV6-3	15	few	CASSSRDPSYNEQFF	TGTGCCAGCAGTTCCCGGGACCCTTCCTACAATGAGCAGTTCTTC
TRBJ1-2	NA	TRBV10-3	14	few	CAISDPRTDYGYTF	TGTGCCATCAGTGACCCCCGGACAGATTATGGCTACACCTTC
TRBJ1-4	NA	TRBV5-1	14	few	CASRKGGTNEKLFF	TGCGCCAGCAGAAAGGGGGGAACTAATGAAAAACTGTTTTTT
TRBJ2-1	TRBD2	TRBV29-1	14	NA	CSVEARLADNEQFF	TGCAGCGTTGAAGCCCGACTAGCGGACAATGAGCAGTTCTTC
TRBJ2-1	TRBD2	TRBV4-2	17	NA	CASSQEGTSGRSGEQFF	TGTGCCAGCAGCCAAGAGGGGACTAGCGGGAGATCGGGTGAGCAGTTCTTC
TRBJ2-2	NA	TRBV19	11	few	CASSISGELFF	TGTGCCAGTAGTATTTCCGGGGAGCTGTTTTTT
TRBJ2-5	TRBD1	TRBV20-1	13	NA	CSARGTGVQTQYF	TGCAGTGCTAGAGGGACAGGGGTACAGACCCAGTACTTC
TRBJ2-1	TRBD2	TRBV12-3/TRBV12-4	15	NA	CASTLEVTGGTREFF	TGTGCCAGCACCCTTGAGGTAACGGGAGGGACAAGGGAGTTCTTC
TRBJ2-7	NA	TRBV5-4	14	NA	CASSQKYRAYEQYF	TGTGCCAGCAGCCAAAAATACCGGGCCTACGAGCAGTACTTC
TRBJ2-5	NA	TRBV20-1	14	NA	CSASGDSLQETQYF	TGCAGTGCTAGCGGTGACAGCTTACAAGAGACCCAGTACTTC
TRBJ2-1	NA	TRBV5-1	14	NA	CASSRERSYNEQFF	TGCGCCAGCAGCCGGGAGAGGTCCTACAATGAGCAGTTCTTC
TRBJ2-3	TRBD1	TRBV28	14	few	CASRYRGRGDTQYF	TGTGCCAGCAGGTACAGGGGGCGGGGGGATACGCAGTATTTT
TRBJ2-2	NA	TRBV15	16	NA	CATSRDPPGNTGELFF	TGTGCCACCAGCAGAGATCCCCCGGGGAACACCGGGGAGCTGTTTTTT
TRBJ2-2	NA	TRBV10-3	14	NA	CAISESANTGELFF	TGTGCCATCAGTGAGTCCGCAAACACCGGGGAGCTGTTTTTT
TRBJ2-2	NA	TRBV5-1	15	few	CASSFTGPDTGELFF	TGCGCCAGCAGTTTCACAGGGCCCGACACCGGGGAGCTGTTTTTT
TRBJ2-7	TRBD1	TRBV6-2/TRBV6-3	13	NA	CASTLLPEGGLKF	TGTGCCAGCACCCTACTACCCGAAGGGGGCTTGAAGTTC
TRBJ2-1	TRBD2	TRBV5-1	19	NA	CPSSHYGTSGASSYNEQFF	TGCCCCAGCAGCCACTACGGGACTAGCGGGGCGAGCTCCTACAATGAGCAGTTCTTC